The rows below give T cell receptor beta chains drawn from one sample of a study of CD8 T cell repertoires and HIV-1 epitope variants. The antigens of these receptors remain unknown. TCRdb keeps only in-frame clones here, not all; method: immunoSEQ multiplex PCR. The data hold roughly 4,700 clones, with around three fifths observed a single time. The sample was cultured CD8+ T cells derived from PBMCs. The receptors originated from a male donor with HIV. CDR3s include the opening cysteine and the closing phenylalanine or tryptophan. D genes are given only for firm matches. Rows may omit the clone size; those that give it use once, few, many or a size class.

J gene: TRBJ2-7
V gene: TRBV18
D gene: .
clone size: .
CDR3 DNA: TGTGCCAGCTCACCGGTCCAGGGGCTGGCCTACGAGCAGTACTTC
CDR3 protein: CASSPVQGLAYEQYF

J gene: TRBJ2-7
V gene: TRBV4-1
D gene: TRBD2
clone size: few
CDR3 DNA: TGCGCCAGCAGCCAAGCGACTAGCGGGAGCTACGAGCAGTACTTC
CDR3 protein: CASSQATSGSYEQYF

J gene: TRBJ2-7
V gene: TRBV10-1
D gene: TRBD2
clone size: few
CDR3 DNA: TGCGCCAGCAGTGGGGACTATTTTTACGAGCAGTACTTC
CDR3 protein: CASSGDYFYEQYF

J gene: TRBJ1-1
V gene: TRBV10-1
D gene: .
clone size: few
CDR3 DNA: TGCGCCAGCAGTGAGGGCAGTCTGAACACTGAAGCTTTCTTT
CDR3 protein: CASSEGSLNTEAFF

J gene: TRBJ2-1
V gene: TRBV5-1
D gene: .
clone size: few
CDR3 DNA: TGCGCCAGCAGCTCGCCCCTCGACAGGTACAGTGAGCAGTTCTTC
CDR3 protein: CASSSPLDRYSEQFF

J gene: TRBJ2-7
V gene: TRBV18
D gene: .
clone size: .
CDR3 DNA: TGTGCCAGCTCACCCCAGTCCCGGGTTTCACCCTACGAGCAGTACTTC
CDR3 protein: CASSPQSRVSPYEQYF

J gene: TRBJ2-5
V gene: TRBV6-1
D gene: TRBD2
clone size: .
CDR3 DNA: TGTGCCAGCAGTGAAAAACTAGCGGGAGCGTTAGGGTACCAAGAGACCCAGTACTTC
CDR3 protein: CASSEKLAGALGYQETQYF

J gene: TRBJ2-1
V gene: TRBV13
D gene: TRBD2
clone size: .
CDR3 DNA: TGTGCCAGCAGGTCCCGGGGGGACCGGGGTGAGCAGTTCTTC
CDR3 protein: CASRSRGDRGEQFF

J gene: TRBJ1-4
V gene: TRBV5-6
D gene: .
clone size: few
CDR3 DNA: TGTGCCAGCAGCTTGGGAGGGGCAAAACTGTTTTTT
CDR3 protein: CASSLGGAKLFF

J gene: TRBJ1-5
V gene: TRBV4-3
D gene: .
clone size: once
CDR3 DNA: TGCGCCAGCAGCCAAGAGGTAGGTCTGCAGCCCCAGCATTTT
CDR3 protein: CASSQEVGLQPQHF

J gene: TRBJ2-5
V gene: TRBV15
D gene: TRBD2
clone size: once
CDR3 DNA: TGTGCCACCAGCAGAGATCTTCTAGCGGAGGAGACCCAGTACTTC
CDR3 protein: CATSRDLLAEETQYF

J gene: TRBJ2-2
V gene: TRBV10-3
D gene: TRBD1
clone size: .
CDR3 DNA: TGTGCCATCAGACCACCCCGGGACAGGGGTACCGGGGAGCTGTTTTTT
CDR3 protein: CAIRPPRDRGTGELFF

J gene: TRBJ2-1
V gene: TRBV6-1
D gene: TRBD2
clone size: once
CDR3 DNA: TGTGCCAGCAGGCCTAGCGGCGGTTTGGGTGAGCAGTTCTTC
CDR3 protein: CASRPSGGLGEQFF

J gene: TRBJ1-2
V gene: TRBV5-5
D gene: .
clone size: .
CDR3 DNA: TGCGCCAGCAGCCAAGATCCCCCAGACTTGGACTATGGCTACACCTTC
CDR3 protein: CASSQDPPDLDYGYTF

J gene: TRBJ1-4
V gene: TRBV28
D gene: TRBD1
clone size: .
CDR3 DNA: TGTGCCAGCAGCCCTCAGGGGGCGCTGCCTAATGAAAAACTGTTTTTT
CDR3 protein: CASSPQGALPNEKLFF

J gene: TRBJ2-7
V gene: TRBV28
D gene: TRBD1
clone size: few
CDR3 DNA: TGTGCCAGCAGTAGACAGGGGTCGGTCTACGAGCAGTACTTC
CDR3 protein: CASSRQGSVYEQYF

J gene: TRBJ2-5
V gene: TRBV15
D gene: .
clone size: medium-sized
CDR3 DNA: TGTGCCACCAGCAGAGATCGGAGAGAGACCCAGTACTTC
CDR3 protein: CATSRDRRETQYF

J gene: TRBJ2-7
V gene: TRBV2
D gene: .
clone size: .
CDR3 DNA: TGTGCCAGCAGTGTTCAGAGCTACGAGCAGTACTTC
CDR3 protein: CASSVQSYEQYF

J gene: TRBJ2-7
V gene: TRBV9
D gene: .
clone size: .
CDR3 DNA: TGTGCCAGCAGCGTGTCAGGGGGGATGGACGAGCAGTACTTC
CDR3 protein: CASSVSGGMDEQYF

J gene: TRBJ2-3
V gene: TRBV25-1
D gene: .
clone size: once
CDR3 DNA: TGTGCCAGCAGTACCAAGATAGGTACAGATACGCAGTATTTT
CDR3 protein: CASSTKIGTDTQYF

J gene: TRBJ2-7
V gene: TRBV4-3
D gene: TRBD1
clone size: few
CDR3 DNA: TGCGCCAGCAGCCTGGGACAGGGGTCCGAGCAGTACTTC
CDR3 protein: CASSLGQGSEQYF

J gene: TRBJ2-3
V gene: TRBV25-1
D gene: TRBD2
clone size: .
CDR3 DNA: TGTGCCAGCAGTGAAACAGCGGGGGATACGCAGTATTTT
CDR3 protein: CASSETAGDTQYF

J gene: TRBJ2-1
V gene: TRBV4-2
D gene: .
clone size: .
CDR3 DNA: TGTGCCAGCAGCCAAGGCAGGGGCGATGAGCAGTTCTTC
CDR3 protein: CASSQGRGDEQFF

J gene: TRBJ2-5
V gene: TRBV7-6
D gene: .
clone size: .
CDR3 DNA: TGTGCCAGCAGCAGTCCGAGTTGGATAGAGACCCAGTACTTC
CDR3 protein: CASSSPSWIETQYF

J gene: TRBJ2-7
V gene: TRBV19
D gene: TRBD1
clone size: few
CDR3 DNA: TGTGCCAGTAGTTTAGTCCGGGACAGCGACTCCTACGAGCAGTACTTC
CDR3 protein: CASSLVRDSDSYEQYF

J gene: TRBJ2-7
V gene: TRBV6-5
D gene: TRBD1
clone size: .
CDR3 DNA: TGTGCCAGCCGCTTCCGGGACAGGGACAACGAGCAGTACTTC
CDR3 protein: CASRFRDRDNEQYF

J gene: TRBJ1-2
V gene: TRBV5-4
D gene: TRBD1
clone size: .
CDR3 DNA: TGTGCCAGCAGCCGCCCCCCACAGGGGAACTATGGCTACACCTTC
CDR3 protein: CASSRPPQGNYGYTF

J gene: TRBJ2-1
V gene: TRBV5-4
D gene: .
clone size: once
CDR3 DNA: TGTGCCAGCAGCTTGGGCAGAAATGAGCAGTTCTTC
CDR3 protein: CASSLGRNEQFF

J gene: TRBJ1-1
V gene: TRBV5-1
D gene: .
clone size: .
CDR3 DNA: TGCGCCAGCAGCTTGGCAACCGAGGCGGGGAACACTGAAGCTTTCTTT
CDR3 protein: CASSLATEAGNTEAFF

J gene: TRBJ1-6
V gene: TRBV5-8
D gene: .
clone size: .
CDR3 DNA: TGTGCCAGCAGCTTGGGTGCGGTTTCACCCCTCCACTTT
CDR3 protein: CASSLGAVSPLHF

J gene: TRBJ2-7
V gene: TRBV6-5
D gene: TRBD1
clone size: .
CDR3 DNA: TGTGCCAGCGGCCAGGGACAGTCCTACGAGCAGTACTTC
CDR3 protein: CASGQGQSYEQYF

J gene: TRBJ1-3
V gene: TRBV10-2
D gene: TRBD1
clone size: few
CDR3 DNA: TGCGCCAGATTCGACTTCGACAGGGTGGGGGGAAACACCATATATTTT
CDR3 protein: CARFDFDRVGGNTIYF

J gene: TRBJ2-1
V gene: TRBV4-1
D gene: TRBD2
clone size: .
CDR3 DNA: TGCGCCAGCAGCCAAGACCCAGCGGGGGCCTCCAATGAGCAGTTCTTC
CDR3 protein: CASSQDPAGASNEQFF

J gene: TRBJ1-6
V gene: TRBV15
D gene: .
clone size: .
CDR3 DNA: TGTGCCACCGCCGGCGATAATAATTCACCCCTCCACTTT
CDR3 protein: CATAGDNNSPLHF

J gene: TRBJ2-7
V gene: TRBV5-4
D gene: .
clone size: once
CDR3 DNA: TGTGCCAGCAGCTTCCAGGGGGGATCCGAGCAGTACTTC
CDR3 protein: CASSFQGGSEQYF

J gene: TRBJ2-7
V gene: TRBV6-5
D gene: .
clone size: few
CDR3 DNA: TGTGCCAGCAGTTCCCGGGGAACATCTGAGCAGTACTTC
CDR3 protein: CASSSRGTSEQYF

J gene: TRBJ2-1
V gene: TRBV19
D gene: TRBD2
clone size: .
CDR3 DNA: TGTGCCAGTAGTATAAGCGGGGGGCGATACAATGAGCAGTTCTTC
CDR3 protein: CASSISGGRYNEQFF

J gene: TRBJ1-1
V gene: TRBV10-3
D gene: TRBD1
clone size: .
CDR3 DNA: TGTGCCATCAGTGCCGGAGACGCGGGGACAGCTGATGAAGCTTTCTTT
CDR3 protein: CAISAGDAGTADEAFF

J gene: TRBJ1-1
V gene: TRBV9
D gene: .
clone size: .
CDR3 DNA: TGTGCCAGCAGCGTAGGGGTAGGGAGCGGCACTGAAGCTTTCTTT
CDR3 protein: CASSVGVGSGTEAFF